This T cell receptor (beta chain) was retrieved from a study of blood T cell repertoires in COVID-19. Study in general: COVID-19 samples collected from the United States, Italy and Spain covered acute and convalescent phases. T cells, B-cell-depleted T cells, or PBMCs provided the cDNA or gDNA that served as material.

As handled by the study authors: Scientists estimated how many nucleated cells there were by amplifying reference gene primers. TCRdb's table, derived via immunoSEQ multiplex PCR, lists solely in-frame clones and lacks some. Clonal size and the V and J genes are those of that table, whereas D and trimming came from the DNA. The sample shows some 250,000 clones, roughly 88% of them seen only once. Notes on this clone: This sample also contains other DNA sequences that code for the same CDR3.

Trimming cost V 4 bases and J 4 bases, with 9 bases left between them. Germline lookup yields CDR1 SGHDT and CDR2 YYEEEE. The CDR3 totals 12 residues. The TCR originated in a woman aged 25 to 45 with acute or convalescent COVID-19. The sample comprised peripheral blood. V usage is TRBV5-6 and J usage is TRBJ2-7, with a possible D match to TRBD1 (6 bases). The CDR3 nucleotides are TGTGCCAGCAGCCGGACAGCATACGAGCAGTACTTC. Its protein is CASSRTAYEQYF.